Following are 28 T cell receptor beta chains from one sample sequenced in a study of metastatic and nonmetastatic thyroid tumors. None of the patients had undergone any treatment ahead of thyroid surgery. TCRdb ran MiXCR on the PCR reads. Here the sample spans under 95,000 clones, roughly 8.6% being singletons. Material for sequencing was blood. The receptors were gathered from a female donor with papillary thyroid cancer or a benign thyroid nodule (not recorded which). Some clones in this sample may be carry-over from other donors' samples.

The sample holds many counts of this clone. The chain combines TRBV7-6 with TRBJ2-1; TRBD1 matches 8 bases. The CDR3 consists of 11 residues. Germline V gives CDR1 SGHVS, CDR2 FNYEAQ. V shed 5 bases, J shed 13 bases, and the junction held 4 bases outside the gene matches. CDR3 residues: CASSPDRVQFF. CDR3 nucleotide sequence: TGTGCCAGCAGCCCGGACAGGGTTCAGTTCTTC. Combining the CDR3 with reference TRBV7-6 and TRBJ2-1 gives the whole variable domain GAGVSQSPRYKVTKRGQDVALRCDPISGHVSLYWYRQALGQGPEFLTYFNYEAQQDKSGLPNDRFSAERPEGSISTLTIQRTEQRDSAMYRCASSPDRVQFFGPGTRLTVL.

This clone was detected a few times. V is TRBV11-3 and J is TRBJ2-1; TRBD2 agrees at 7 bases. V lost 5 bases to trimming and J lost 10 bases; unmatched junction nucleotides: 8. Per the germline V gene, CDR1 is SGHNT and CDR2 is YENEEA. There are 13 residues in the CDR3. The CDR3 nucleotides read TGTGCCAGCAGCGGGGGAGGGCTCTTGGAGCAGTTCTTC. It is translated as CASSGGGLLEQFF.

As for this clone: A read error is possible here, since a much larger clone lies one base away. This chain uses TRBV19 with TRBJ2-3; tentatively, D is TRBD1 (6 bases). In germline, CDR1 is LNHDA, CDR2 SQIVND (reference sequence). This CDR3 has 15 residues. V lost 7 bases and J lost 1, with 15 bases in between. In DNA form, the CDR3 reads TGTGCCAGTACCATAGGGACACGACGCACAGATACGCAGTATTTT. It translates to CASTIGTRRTDTQYF.

This clone was detected many times. The chain recombines TRBV20-1 with TRBJ2-5; maybe TRBD2 (5 bases). Trimming shortened V by 6 bases and J by 5 bases, and 19 bases separated the two germline ends. Germline CDR1 reads DFQATT; CDR2 reads SNEGSKA (reference sequence). The CDR3 is made up of 14 amino acids. CDR3 DNA: TGCAGTGCCCCGAGTGACTACCTTTTTGAGACCCAGTACTTC. This translates into CSAPSDYLFETQYF.

This clone was counted at least ten times. The chain joins TRBV28 to TRBJ1-2; 10 bases match TRBD1. Per the germline V gene, CDR1 is MDHEN and CDR2 is SYDVKM. This CDR3 has 15 residues. With V trimmed by 6 bases and J by 5 bases, 9 bases remained unmatched. CDR3 amino acids: CASRYSGQGGYGYTF. DNA for the CDR3: TGTGCCAGCAGGTATTCTGGACAGGGGGGATATGGCTACACCTTC.

This clone was detected ten times or more. The CDR3 DNA follows: TGTGCCAGCAGTCTCCGACAGGGGTTCATCTACGAGCAGTACTTC. Its protein product is CASSLRQGFIYEQYF. The chain uses TRBV27 and TRBJ2-7, with TRBD1 matching 8 bases. Trimming took 5 bases from V and 3 from J; bases not matched to a gene: 9. This CDR3 is 15 amino acids long. Germline V gene data show CDR1 as MNHEY and CDR2 as SMNVEV (reference sequence).

In this sample, this clone turned up many times. V gene TRBV7-8 combines with J gene TRBJ2-5; a possible D gene is TRBD2 (7 bases). The V gene lost 2 bases and the J gene lost 4 bases, with 26 bases spanning the gap. This CDR3 is 19 amino acids long. Germline values: CDR1 SGHVS, CDR2 FQNEAQ. CDR3 sequence reads: CASSLPPAAQGLNLETQYF. The DNA of the CDR3 is TGTGCCAGCAGCTTACCGCCAGCGGCACAGGGACTAAACCTAGAGACCCAGTACTTC.

In its sample, this clone was seen many times. The CDR3 nucleotides are TGTGCCAGCAGTTACGCGGCCAGCACAGATACGCAGTATTTT. It specifies CASSYAASTDTQYF. This chain connects TRBV6-5 to TRBJ2-3, with D unclear. The CDR3 totals 14 residues. Trimming removed 2 bases at V and 0 bases at J, with 6 bases between. Germline values: CDR1 MNHEY, CDR2 SVGAGI.

Concerning this clone: A much bigger clone sits one base away, suggesting this may be a read error. Without the conserved terminal phenylalanine or tryptophan, this CDR3 likely stems from a read error. This chain links TRBV7-8 with TRBJ1-2; maybe TRBD1 (6 bases). The V and J ends lost 5 bases and 3 bases respectively, with 10 bases between them. The CDR3 extends over 13 amino acids. Germline V gives CDR1 SGHVS, CDR2 FQNEAQ. The CDR3 DNA reads TGTGCCAGCAGCATACAGGGTGACTATGGCTACACCTCC. Its translation is CASSIQGDYGYTS.

This clone showed up many times. The V gene is TRBV2, the J gene TRBJ2-3, with D possibly being TRBD1 or TRBD2 (5 bases each). The CDR3 loop spans 14 amino acids. Looked up from germline, CDR1 is SNHLY and CDR2 is FYNNEI. V was trimmed by 5 bases and J by 1 base, leaving 10 bases between them. CDR3 DNA sequence: TGTGCCAGCAGTTACCGAGGGGGCACAGATACGCAGTATTTT. This sequence encodes CASSYRGGTDTQYF.

Notes on this clone: This clone may be a read error of a much larger clone one base away. This CDR3 is also generated by other DNA sequences in the sample. The chain joins TRBV5-1 to TRBJ2-5; 9 bases fit TRBD1. This CDR3 comprises 13 residues. The germline V gene has CDR1 SGHRS and CDR2 YFSETQ. This CDR3 reads CASSFDRGETQYF. CDR3 nucleotide sequence: TGCGCCAGCAGCTTTGACAGGGGGGAGACACAGTACTTC.

The sample holds many counts of this clone. The chain couples TRBV29-1 to TRBJ2-5; 9 positions match TRBD1. The CDR3 consists of 13 residues. V gave up 8 bases and J gave up 5 bases; unmatched junction bases: 9. Per germline, CDR1 SQVTM and CDR2 ANQGSEA. The chain's CDR3 is CSTHGTGQETQYF. The DNA for the CDR3 is TGCAGCACCCACGGGACAGGGCAGGAGACCCAGTACTTC.

This clone was observed many times. This chain connects TRBV6-1 to TRBJ1-4; 7 bases match TRBD1. Trimming cost V 11 bases and J 4 bases; bases outside gene matches: 7. CDR1 and CDR2 from the germline V gene are MNHNS and SASEGT. This CDR3 comprises 13 residues. CDR3 sequence reads: CAVSQGNNEKLFF. The CDR3 coding sequence is TGTGCCGTTTCACAGGGGAATAATGAAAAACTGTTTTTT.

The table lists this clone with many counts. V gene TRBV11-1 combines with J gene TRBJ2-7, with a weak D call TRBD2 (7 bases). The CDR3 has 16 amino acids. Trimming cost V 4 bases and J 3 bases, with 19 bases left between them. Germline loops: CDR1 SGHAT, CDR2 FQDESV (reference sequence). Written as DNA, the CDR3 is TGTGCCAGCAGCTCCTTAGGGGGGGGAAGGGTCTACGAGCAGTACTTC. The encoded protein is CASSSLGGGRVYEQYF.

Many counts were recorded for this clone. V and J are TRBV24-1 and TRBJ2-5, with D perhaps matching TRBD2 (5 bases). Germline V gene data show CDR1 as KGHDR and CDR2 as SFDVKD. Trimming removed 1 base from V and 5 bases from J, with 13 bases in between. The CDR3 contains 15 residues. DNA for the CDR3: TGTGCCACCAGTGATTTAGAGGAGGAAGCCGAGACCCAGTACTTC. Its protein is CATSDLEEEAETQYF.

This clone was found once. CDR3 sequence (DNA): TGCGCCAGCAGCTTGGACCGGAATCAGCCCCAGCATTTT. Its protein product is CASSLDRNQPQHF. The chain employs TRBV5-1 and TRBJ1-5; no clear D gene. Germline V CDR1 and CDR2: SGHRS, YFSETQ. Trimming cost V 0 bases and J 4 bases, with 5 bases left between them. This CDR3 spans 13 amino acids.

This clone has more than one count but fewer than ten. A read error is possible here, since a much larger clone lies one base away. Other nucleotide sequences in the sample specify the same CDR3. The chain links TRBV7-6 to TRBJ1-5; D is ambiguous. Trimming took 3 bases from V and 3 from J, leaving 12 bases between them. CDR1 SGHVS and CDR2 FNYEAQ come from the germline V gene. This CDR3 region has 15 residues. The CDR3 nucleotides read TGTGCCAGCAGCTTGGGATCGGGCAACAATCAGCCCCAGCATTTT. Translated: CASSLGSGNNQPQHF.

This clone was observed a handful of times. This rearrangement joins TRBV12-3 or TRBV12-4 to TRBJ1-1, with TRBD1 matching 7 bases. Germline trimming cut 2 bases from V and 8 bases from J; bases unmatched to any gene: 8. The CDR3 runs to 14 residues. The CDR3 coding sequence is TGTGCCAGCAGTTTACCCCTCGCACAGGGGGAAGCTTTCTTT. This encodes CASSLPLAQGEAFF.

This clone has at least ten counts. The chain has TRBV24-1 and TRBJ2-2; no reliable D call. Looked up from germline, CDR1 is KGHDR and CDR2 is SFDVKD. Trimming took 2 bases from V and 7 from J, leaving 4 bases between them. CDR3 size: 12 residues. This CDR3 is CATSDYFGELFF. In nucleotides, the CDR3 is TGTGCCACCAGTGATTACTTCGGGGAGCTGTTTTTT.

This clone occurred many times. The chain joins TRBV25-1 to TRBJ2-1; TRBD2 matches at 9 bases. Trimming removed 3 bases from V and 3 bases from J; junction bases left unmatched: 0. This CDR3 contains 14 residues. Germline lookup yields CDR1 MGHDK and CDR2 SYGVNS. CDR3 nucleotide sequence: TGTGCCAGCAGTGAGCGGGGGGGCTACAATGAGCAGTTCTTC. Encoded protein: CASSERGGYNEQFF.

This clone has a count of ten or more. The chain links TRBV3-1 to TRBJ2-1, with D perhaps being TRBD1 or TRBD2 (5 bases each). V was pared by 3 bases and J by 7 bases, with 16 bases between. Germline V gives CDR1 LGHDT, CDR2 YNNKEL (reference sequence). CDR3 size: 15 residues. The CDR3 reads CASSQGEGVSNEQFF. For the CDR3, the DNA is TGTGCCAGCAGCCAGGGGGAAGGGGTTTCTAATGAGCAGTTCTTC.

This clone was counted ten times or more. This chain uses TRBV24-1 with TRBJ2-5; D possibly corresponds to TRBD1 (6 bases). The CDR3 totals 14 residues. Germline V gene data show CDR1 as KGHDR and CDR2 as SFDVKD. Deletions cut 4 bases from V and 4 bases from J, with 12 bases between. As DNA, the CDR3 is TGTGCCACCAGTGAACCTACAGGGCGAGAGACCCAGTACTTC. This codes for CATSEPTGRETQYF.

This clone was detected many times. At one of its ends the junction is not consistent with the germline gene, which may arise from a read error. V gene TRBV7-3 combines with J gene TRBJ2-3; 15 positions agree with TRBD2. This CDR3 is built from 19 residues. Germline assignment: CDR1 SGHTA and CDR2 FQGTGA. The CDR3 nucleotides read TGCGCCAGCAGCTTAAGGACTAGCGGGGGGGCTATTAACCCAGATACGCAGTATTTT. The encoded protein is CASSLRTSGGAINPDTQYF.

This clone was counted a few times. The identical CDR3 is also encoded by other nucleotide sequences in the sample. This rearrangement joins TRBV10-3 to TRBJ1-1; D not certain. Trimming removed 10 bases from V and 1 base from J, with 22 bases in between. The CDR3 consists of 16 residues. Germline V CDR1 and CDR2: ENHRY, SYGVKD. CDR3 coding DNA: TGTGCCACCAAAGCTACAAACCCCCATGGGAACACTGAAGCTTTCTTT. Its protein is CATKATNPHGNTEAFF.

Worth noting for this clone: No conserved phenylalanine or tryptophan ends this CDR3, so it is likely a read error. The chain carries TRBV29-1 and TRBJ2-3, with D perhaps matching TRBD2 (6 bases). Germline V gene data show CDR1 as SQVTM and CDR2 as ANQGSEA. The V end lost 3 bases, the J end lost 2 bases, and 12 bases lay between the germline ends. The CDR3 runs 14 residues. CDR3 residues: CSVDVGGNTDTQYL. The CDR3 bases are TGCAGCGTTGATGTCGGGGGAAACACAGATACGCAGTATCTT.

This clone was found a few times. The chain carries TRBV6-5 and TRBJ1-2, with a possible D match to TRBD1 (6 bases). The V end was cut by 4 bases, the J end by 2 bases, with 14 bases between. Germline V lookup: CDR1 MNHEY, CDR2 SVGAGI. This CDR3 comprises 15 residues. The CDR3 here is CASSLGGAVNYGYTF. Here the CDR3 DNA reads TGTGCCAGCAGTTTAGGGGGGGCGGTGAACTATGGCTACACCTTC.

This clone was counted between two and nine times. A much larger clone differs by one base, so this may be a read error. The chain uses TRBV12-5 and TRBJ1-3, with D unresolved. V lost 3 bases to trimming and J lost 0 bases, with 9 bases between them. The length of the CDR3 is 15 residues. Looked up from germline, CDR1 is LGHNT and CDR2 is FRNRAP. The chain's CDR3 is CASGFRSYSGNTIYF. CDR3 sequence (DNA): TGTGCTAGTGGTTTTCGGAGTTACTCTGGAAACACCATATATTTT.

This clone occurred many times. The chain recombines TRBV12-3 or TRBV12-4 with TRBJ2-7, with 11 positions matching TRBD1. V lost 2 bases and J lost 0; bases outside the gene matches: 3. CDR3 length: 16 amino acids. CDR3 protein: CASSLRGQGGSYEQYF. The CDR3 bases are TGTGCCAGCAGTTTAAGGGGACAGGGGGGCTCCTACGAGCAGTACTTC.